Listed here are 17 T cell receptor beta chains from one sample, sequenced in a study of cytomegalovirus exposure and HLA in healthy donors. The PCR contained 60 Vbeta and 13 Jbeta primers. Assay: immunoSEQ multiplex PCR; the TCRdb copy retains only in-frame clones and omits some. In the table there are about 100,000 clones, more than 75% of which are singletons. Sample: PBMCs. The receptors here all came from a man aged 25 to 45 in good health and CMV-seropositive.

J is TRBJ2-3 and V is TRBV6-4; no reliable D call. CDR3 size: 16 residues. Germline V gene data show CDR1 as MRHNA and CDR2 as SNTAGT. Deletions cut 0 bases from V and 5 bases from J, with 15 bases between. CDR3 in amino acids: CASSDSPHESGDTQYF. CDR3 in DNA: TGTGCCAGCAGTGACTCGCCTCACGAGTCCGGAGATACGCAGTATTTT.

The rearrangement uses TRBV25-1 and TRBJ2-2, with TRBD1 matching 7 bases. Germline values: CDR1 MGHDK, CDR2 SYGVNS. Trimming took 4 bases from V and 1 from J; bases not matched to a gene: 6. The CDR3 runs 16 residues. For the CDR3, the DNA is TGTGCCAGCAGTGTTCAGGGGGATGTGAACACCGGGGAGCTGTTTTTT. Translating gives CASSVQGDVNTGELFF.

The chain uses TRBV9 and TRBJ2-6, with D tentatively TRBD1 (6 bases). V lost 3 bases to trimming and J lost 1 base, with 11 bases between them. Germline values: CDR1 SGDLS, CDR2 YYNGEE. This CDR3 spans 16 amino acids. The CDR3 spells CASSAIQGSGANVLTF. In nucleotides, the CDR3 is TGTGCCAGCAGCGCTATTCAGGGGTCTGGGGCCAACGTCCTGACTTTC.

V gene TRBV5-6 combines with J gene TRBJ2-3, with 13 bases identical to TRBD2. The V gene end was trimmed by 2 bases and the J gene end by 5 bases; junction bases not matched to a gene: 11. The CDR3 is 18 residues long. Germline V gene data show CDR1 as SGHDT and CDR2 as YYEEEE. For the CDR3, the DNA is TGTGCCAGCAGCTTCGGGACTAGCGGGGTCCGCCGAGGAGATACGCAGTATTTT. Residues: CASSFGTSGVRRGDTQYF.

CDR3 in DNA: TGTGCCAGCAGCTTAGCCCAGGGGGCTAACTATGGCTACACCTTC. It yields the protein CASSLAQGANYGYTF. The rearrangement joins TRBV11-2 to TRBJ1-2, with 7 bases lining up with TRBD1. Trimming at V came to 1 base and at J to 0 bases, leaving 2 bases not matched to a gene. Looked up from germline, CDR1 is SGHAT and CDR2 is FQNNGV. The CDR3 runs to 15 residues.

This clone showed up just a few times. The chain employs TRBV7-2 and TRBJ2-5; 7 bases agree with TRBD1. With the DNA end fitting TRBJ2-7 better, the J assignment may be wrong. This CDR3 spans 16 amino acids. Per germline, CDR1 SGHTA and CDR2 FQGNSA. The CDR3 is CASSLDSGTVAYEQYF. The CDR3 DNA reads TGTGCCAGCAGCTTAGACTCCGGGACAGTAGCCTACGAGCAGTACTTC.

This sequence joins TRBV7-8 and TRBJ2-3; 8 bases agree with TRBD2. Germline assignment: CDR1 SGHVS and CDR2 FQNEAQ. The CDR3 has 14 residues. Unmatched junction bases numbered 7, after V lost 6 bases and J lost 5 bases. The CDR3 bases are TGTGCCAGCAGGCCGGGGGGGCCCGGAGATACGCAGTATTTT. Translating gives CASRPGGPGDTQYF.

V gene TRBV28 combines with J gene TRBJ2-7; no reliable D call. Trimming took 1 base from V and 2 from J, leaving 3 bases between them. The CDR3 totals 12 residues. Germline V gene data show CDR1 as MDHEN and CDR2 as SYDVKM. This CDR3 reads CASSLLAYEQYF. Here the CDR3 DNA reads TGTGCCAGCAGTTTATTAGCCTACGAGCAGTACTTC.

The J gene is TRBJ1-1, the V gene TRBV7-8, with 7 bases identical to TRBD1. The CDR3 sequence is 14 residues long. After removal of 5 bases from V and 0 bases from J, the junction contained 3 bases not matched to a gene. The V gene's germline CDR1 is SGHVS and CDR2 FQNEAQ. This CDR3 is CASSTTGVNTEAFF. CDR3 bases: TGTGCCAGCAGCACCACAGGGGTGAACACTGAAGCTTTCTTT.

The chain is built from TRBV7-2 and TRBJ1-1; 7 bases fit TRBD1. Per germline, CDR1 SGHTA and CDR2 FQGNSA. V lost 5 bases to trimming and J lost 0 bases; unmatched junction nucleotides: 9. There are 16 residues in the CDR3. The CDR3 loop is CASSPRQGAMNTEAFF. DNA for the CDR3: TGTGCCAGCAGCCCCCGACAGGGTGCGATGAACACTGAAGCTTTCTTT.

The CDR3 nucleotides are TGTGCCAGCAGCTTCTACAGGAGCTCCTACGAGCAGTACTTC. It yields the protein CASSFYRSSYEQYF. The genes are TRBV7-2 and TRBJ2-7, with D tentatively TRBD1 (5 bases). Trimming stripped 3 bases from V and 0 bases from J, with 9 bases between. The CDR3 is 14 amino acids. The germline V gene encodes CDR1 SGHTA and CDR2 FQGNSA.

The chain has TRBV7-4 and TRBJ1-2; TRBD1 is a possible D gene (5 bases). CDR1 and CDR2 from the germline V gene are SGHVT and SQSDAQ. V was shortened by 1 base and J by 5 bases, with 14 bases between the two germline ends. CDR3 length equals 15 residues. CDR3 in DNA: TGTGCCAGCAGCTTAGTACCCTGCAGGGTATATGGCTACACCTTC. Its translation is CASSLVPCRVYGYTF.

The sample holds a few counts of this clone. The gene calls are TRBV5-1 and TRBJ2-7; 7 positions agree with TRBD1. Germline CDR1 SGHRS, CDR2 YFSETQ. There are 14 residues in the CDR3. The trim removed 1 base at V and 2 bases at J, leaving 3 bases unmatched. The CDR3 loop is CASSLPGQTYEQYF. Written as DNA, the CDR3 is TGCGCCAGCAGCTTGCCGGGACAGACCTACGAGCAGTACTTC. Full variable domain (missing parts from reference TRBV5-1 and TRBJ2-7): KAGVTQTPRYLIKTRGQQVTLSCSPISGHRSVSWYQQTPGQGLQFLFEYFSETQRNKGNFPGRFSGRQFSNSRSEMNVSTLELGDSALYLCASSLPGQTYEQYFGPGTRLTVT.

The chain recombines TRBV5-6 with TRBJ1-2, with TRBD1 matching over 7 bases. Germline-derived CDR1 and CDR2 are SGHDT and YYEEEE. This CDR3 contains 14 residues. The V segment lost 5 bases and the J segment 0 bases; nucleotides outside the gene matches: 4. CDR3 in DNA: TGTGCCAGCAGAAATACAGGGGCTAACTATGGCTACACCTTC. Its protein is CASRNTGANYGYTF. Using reference TRBV5-6 and TRBJ1-2 for the parts outside the CDR3, the full variable domain is DAGVTQSPTHLIKTRGQQVTLRCSPKSGHDTVSWYQQALGQGPQFIFQYYEEEERQRGNFPDRFSGHQFPNYSSELNVNALLLGDSALYLCASRNTGANYGYTFGSGTRLTVV.

The rearrangement joins TRBV5-4 to TRBJ2-5, with D possibly being TRBD1 (5 bases). This CDR3 contains 13 residues. The V gene lost 4 bases and the J gene lost 1 base, with 8 bases spanning the gap. CDR1 and CDR2 (germline): SGHNT, YYREEE (reference sequence). CDR3 bases: TGTGCCAGCAGCCCGACAGTCCAAGAGACCCAGTACTTC. Translated, it gives CASSPTVQETQYF. Filled out from reference TRBV5-4 and TRBJ2-5, the complete variable domain reads ETGVTQSPTHLIKTRGQQVTLRCSSQSGHNTVSWYQQALGQGPQFIFQYYREEENGRGNFPPRFSGLQFPNYSSELNVNALELDDSALYLCASSPTVQETQYFGPGTRLLVL.

The V gene is TRBV6-5, the J gene TRBJ1-2; a weak D match, TRBD1 (5 bases). This CDR3 region has 14 residues. The germline V and J ends were trimmed by 0 bases and 4 bases, with 9 bases remaining between them. CDR1 is MNHEY, CDR2 SVGAGI, per germline. The CDR3: CASSYSRQGYGYTF. CDR3 nucleotide sequence: TGTGCCAGCAGTTACTCGAGGCAGGGCTATGGCTACACCTTC.

The genes are TRBV4-1 and TRBJ2-7, with D perhaps matching TRBD2 (5 bases). V lost 4 bases and J 1 base, leaving 14 bases between the germline ends. Germline CDR1 is MGHRA and CDR2 is YSYEKL. This CDR3 spans 15 amino acids. The CDR3 DNA sequence: TGCGCCAGCAGCCCCAGCCCGGGGATGTCCTACGAGCAGTACTTC. This gives the protein CASSPSPGMSYEQYF.